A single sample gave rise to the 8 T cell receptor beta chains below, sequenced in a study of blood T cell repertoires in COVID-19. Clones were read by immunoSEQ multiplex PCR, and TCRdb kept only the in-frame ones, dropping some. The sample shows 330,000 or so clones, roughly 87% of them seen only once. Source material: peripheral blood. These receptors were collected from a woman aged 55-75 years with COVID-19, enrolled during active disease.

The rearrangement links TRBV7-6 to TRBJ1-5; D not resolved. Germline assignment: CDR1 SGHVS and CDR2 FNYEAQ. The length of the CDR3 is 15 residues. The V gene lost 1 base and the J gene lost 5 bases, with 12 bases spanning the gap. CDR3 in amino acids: CASSLGTAADQPQHF. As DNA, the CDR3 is TGTGCCAGCAGCTTAGGAACCGCAGCGGATCAGCCCCAGCATTTT.

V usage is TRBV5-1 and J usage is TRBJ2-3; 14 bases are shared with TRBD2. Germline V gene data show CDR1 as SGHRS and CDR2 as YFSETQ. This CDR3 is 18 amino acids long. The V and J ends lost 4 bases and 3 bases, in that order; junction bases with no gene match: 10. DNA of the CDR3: TGCGCCAGCAGCCTGACTAGCGGGGGGGTGTACCTAACAGATACGCAGTATTTT. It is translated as CASSLTSGGVYLTDTQYF. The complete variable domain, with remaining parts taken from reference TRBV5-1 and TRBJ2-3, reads KAGVTQTPRYLIKTRGQQVTLSCSPISGHRSVSWYQQTPGQGLQFLFEYFSETQRNKGNFPGRFSGRQFSNSRSEMNVSTLELGDSALYLCASSLTSGGVYLTDTQYFGPGTRLTVL.

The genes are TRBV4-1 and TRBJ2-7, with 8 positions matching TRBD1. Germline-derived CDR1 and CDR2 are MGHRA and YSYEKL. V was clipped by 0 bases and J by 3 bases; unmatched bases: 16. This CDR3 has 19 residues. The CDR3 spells CASSQDFSPSGQANYEQYF. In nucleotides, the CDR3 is TGCGCCAGCAGCCAAGATTTTTCGCCTTCGGGACAGGCGAACTACGAGCAGTACTTC.

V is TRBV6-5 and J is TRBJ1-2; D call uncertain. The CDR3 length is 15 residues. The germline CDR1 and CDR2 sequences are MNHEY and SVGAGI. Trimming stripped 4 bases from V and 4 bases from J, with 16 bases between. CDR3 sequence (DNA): TGTGCCAGCAGTTTAACCAACCCGACTTTCTATGGCTACACCTTC. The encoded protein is CASSLTNPTFYGYTF.

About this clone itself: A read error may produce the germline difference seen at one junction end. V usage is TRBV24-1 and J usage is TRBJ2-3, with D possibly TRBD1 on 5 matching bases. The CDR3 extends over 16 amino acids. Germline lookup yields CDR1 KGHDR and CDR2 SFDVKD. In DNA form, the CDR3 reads TGTGCCACCAGTGATTTGGGGGCAGGTGGCACGGATACGCAGTATTTT. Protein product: CATSDLGAGGTDTQYF.

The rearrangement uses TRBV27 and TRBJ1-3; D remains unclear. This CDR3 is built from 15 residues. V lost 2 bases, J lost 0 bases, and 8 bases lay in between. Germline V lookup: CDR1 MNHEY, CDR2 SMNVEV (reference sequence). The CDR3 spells CASSLAGRSGNTIYF. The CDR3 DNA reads TGTGCCAGCAGTTTAGCAGGCCGCTCTGGAAACACCATATATTTT.

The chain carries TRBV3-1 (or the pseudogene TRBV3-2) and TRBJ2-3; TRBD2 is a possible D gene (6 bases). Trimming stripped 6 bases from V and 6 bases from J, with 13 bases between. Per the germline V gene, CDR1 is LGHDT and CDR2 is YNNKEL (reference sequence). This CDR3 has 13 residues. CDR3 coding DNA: TGTGCCAGCAGGGTGTCGGGGGTCGATACGCAGTATTTT. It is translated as CASRVSGVDTQYF.

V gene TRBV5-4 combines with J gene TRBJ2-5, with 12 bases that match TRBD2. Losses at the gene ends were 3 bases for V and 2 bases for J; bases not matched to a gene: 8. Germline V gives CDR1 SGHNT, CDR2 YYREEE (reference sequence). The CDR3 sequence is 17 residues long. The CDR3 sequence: CASSSTSGGFLQETQYF. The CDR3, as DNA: TGTGCCAGCAGCTCTACTAGCGGGGGGTTCCTACAAGAGACCCAGTACTTC.